The T cell receptor (beta chain) described here comes from a study of T cells after yellow fever vaccination. In making TCR cDNA, 5'RACE template switching added a universal primer site and UMIs to it. TCRdb reprocessed the 5' RACE reads via MiXCR and lists one record per CDR3 protein. The table shows hundreds of thousands of distinct CDR3 sequences, with 9% to 15% occurring only once. This CDR3 region has 14 residues. The germline CDR1 and CDR2 sequences are SSHAT and FNYEAQ (reference sequence). As regards this clonotype: Its target is unknown. At one end the junction does not follow the germline gene, possibly because of a read error.

Findings and limits, study-wide: Reappearing after the booster were most of the clones from primary vaccination (around 96% CD4, 88% CD8).

The specimen comprised PBMCs, sampled on the day of the yellow fever booster vaccination. This TCR was recovered from a young man who received the YFV17D yellow fever vaccine. The chain recombines TRBV7-7 with TRBJ2-1, with D maybe TRBD1 (5 bases). CDR3 amino acids: CASSSRVSGGEQFF. In nucleotides, the CDR3 is TGTGCTAGCAGCTCCAGGGTTTCGGGCGGTGAGCAGTTCTTC.